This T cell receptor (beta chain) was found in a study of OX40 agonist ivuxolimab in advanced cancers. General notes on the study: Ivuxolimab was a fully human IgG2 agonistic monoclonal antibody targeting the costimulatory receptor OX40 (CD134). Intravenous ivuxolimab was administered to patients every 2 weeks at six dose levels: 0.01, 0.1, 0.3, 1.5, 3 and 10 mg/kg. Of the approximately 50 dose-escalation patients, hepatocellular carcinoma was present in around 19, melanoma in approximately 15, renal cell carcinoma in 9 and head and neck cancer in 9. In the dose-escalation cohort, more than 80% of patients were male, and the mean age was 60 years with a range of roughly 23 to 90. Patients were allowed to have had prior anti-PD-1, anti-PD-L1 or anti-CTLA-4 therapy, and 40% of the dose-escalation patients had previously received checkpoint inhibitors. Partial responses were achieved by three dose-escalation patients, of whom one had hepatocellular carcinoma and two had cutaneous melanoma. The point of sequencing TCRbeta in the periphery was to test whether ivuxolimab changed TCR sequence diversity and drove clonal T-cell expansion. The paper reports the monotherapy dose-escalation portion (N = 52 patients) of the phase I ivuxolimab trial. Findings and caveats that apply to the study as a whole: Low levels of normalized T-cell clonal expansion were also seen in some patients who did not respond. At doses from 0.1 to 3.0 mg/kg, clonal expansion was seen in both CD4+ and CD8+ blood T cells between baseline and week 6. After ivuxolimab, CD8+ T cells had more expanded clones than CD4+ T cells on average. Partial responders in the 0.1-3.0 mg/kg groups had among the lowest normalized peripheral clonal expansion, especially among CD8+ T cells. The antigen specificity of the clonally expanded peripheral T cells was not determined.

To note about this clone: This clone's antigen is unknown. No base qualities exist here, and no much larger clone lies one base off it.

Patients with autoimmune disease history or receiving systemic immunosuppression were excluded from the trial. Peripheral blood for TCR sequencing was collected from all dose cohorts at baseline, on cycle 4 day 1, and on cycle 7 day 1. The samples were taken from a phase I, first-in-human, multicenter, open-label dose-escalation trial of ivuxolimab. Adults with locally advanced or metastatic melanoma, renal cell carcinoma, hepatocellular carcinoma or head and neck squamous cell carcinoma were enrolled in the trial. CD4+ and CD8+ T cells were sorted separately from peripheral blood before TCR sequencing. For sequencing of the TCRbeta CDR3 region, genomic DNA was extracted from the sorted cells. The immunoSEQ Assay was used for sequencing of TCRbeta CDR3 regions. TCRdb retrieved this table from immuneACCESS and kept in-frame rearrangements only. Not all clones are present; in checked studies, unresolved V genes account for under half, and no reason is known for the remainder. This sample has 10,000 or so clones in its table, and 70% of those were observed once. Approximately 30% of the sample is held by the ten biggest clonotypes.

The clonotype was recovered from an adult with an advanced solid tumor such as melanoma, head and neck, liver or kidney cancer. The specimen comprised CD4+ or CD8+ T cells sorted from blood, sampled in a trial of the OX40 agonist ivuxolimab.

The encoded CDR3 is CASSYDVSGANVLTF. In nucleotide form, the sequence is TGTGCCAGCAGTTACGACGTCTCCGGGGCCAACGTCCTGACTTTC. The chain is made from TRBV6-5 and TRBJ2-6; the D gene remains uncertain. The CDR3 covers 15 residues, taking in both the cysteine and the phenylalanine. Of the read, only the CDR3 DNA is kept; its 45 bases are in frame from base 1. CDR1 and CDR2 are read off the germline V gene as MNHEY and SVGAGI. V is reduced by 2 bases and J by 4 bases, leaving a spacing of 9 bases between them.